This record looks at one TCR beta chain sequence and its context. This specimen comes from a study of T cells expressing NK-cell markers. Overall study context: Obtained from sorted CD3+CD56+NKG2C+, CD3+CD56+NKG2C- and CD3+CD56-NKG2C+ T cells were the TCR beta repertoires. Seropositivity for HCMV was found in most of the eight sequenced donors, with one seronegative.

TCRdb re-called the 5' RACE reads; one entry per CDR3 protein, DNA not given. With about 300,000 distinct CDR3 sequences in the sample, the ten largest clones hold about 4.2%. CDR1 is SGHRS and CDR2 is YFSETQ in the germline V gene. The CDR3 covers 16 residues. This clonotype was obtained from a woman between 18 and 69 years old in good health. What was sequenced was blood T cells: a sorted CD56 or NKG2C T cell subset, CD4+ or CD8+ T cells, or bulk PBMC T cells (not recorded which). The rearrangement links TRBV5-1 to TRBJ2-3; without DNA, the TCRdb call of TRBD2 cannot be checked. The chain's CDR3 is CASSPTRSGSTDTQYF.